One and the same sample provided the 30 T cell receptor beta chains below, sequenced in a study of T cells in Graves' hyperthyroidism and ophthalmopathy. TCR beta CDR3 regions were amplified from RNA. First-round RT-PCR targeting the TCR CDR3 was performed with the HTBI primer set. One entry per CDR3 protein, called by TCRdb with MiXCR from the multiplex PCR reads. Here the sample spans 470,000 or so distinct CDR3 sequences, around 20% being singletons. Sequencing input: blood. All receptors come from a man younger than 35 with Graves' hyperthyroidism.

The V gene is TRBV11-2, the J gene TRBJ2-2, with D perhaps matching TRBD1 (7 bases). Germline assignment: CDR1 SGHAT and CDR2 FQNNGV. The CDR3 totals 18 residues. The V and J ends lost 5 bases and 1 base respectively, with 20 bases between them. The DNA of the CDR3 is TGTGCCAGCAGCGCTAGGAGGGGGCAGGCGCAGAACACCGGGGAGCTGTTTTTT. Translating it yields CASSARRGQAQNTGELFF.

The rearrangement uses TRBV6-5 and TRBJ1-5; 8 bases are shared with TRBD1. Germline V gives CDR1 MNHEY, CDR2 SVGAGI. The CDR3 is 16 residues long. V lost 0 bases, J lost 1 base, and 2 bases stayed unmatched. The CDR3 DNA sequence: TGTGCCAGCAGTTACTCCCGGACAGGGAGCAATCAGCCCCAGCATTTT. Translation: CASSYSRTGSNQPQHF.

This clonotype showed up just a few times. Written as DNA, the CDR3 is TGTGCCAGCGGGGGGACAGGGCCTTACGAGCAGTACTTC. Protein: CASGGTGPYEQYF. This rearrangement joins TRBV12-3 or TRBV12-4 to TRBJ2-7; 9 bases fit TRBD1. The CDR3 sequence is 13 residues long. V lost 8 bases to trimming and J lost 4 bases; unmatched junction nucleotides: 6.

This clonotype has only one observation. One end of the junction fails to match germline, which may point to a read error. The chain joins TRBV20-1 to TRBJ1-1; D is unclear. Germline assignment: CDR1 DFQATT and CDR2 SNEGSKA (reference sequence). This CDR3 region has 13 residues. CDR3 protein: CSARVHLNTESFF. The CDR3 DNA reads TGCAGTGCTAGAGTACACCTGAACACTGAATCTTTCTTT.

This clonotype was seen a few times. J is TRBJ2-7 and V is TRBV3-1; D unclear. The CDR3 spans 14 residues. CDR1 is LGHDT, CDR2 YNNKEL, per germline (reference sequence). Trimming stripped 2 bases from V and 3 bases from J, with 11 bases between. CDR3 in DNA: TGTGCCAGCAGCCAATTGACACTGAGCTACGAGCAGTACTTC. Translated: CASSQLTLSYEQYF.

The chain is built from TRBV10-3 and TRBJ1-2; 9 nucleotides line up with TRBD1. With V trimmed by 7 bases and J by 7 bases, 7 bases remained unmatched. The CDR3 is 13 residues long. Germline V gives CDR1 ENHRY, CDR2 SYGVKD. The CDR3 region has the DNA TGTGCCATCACCGGACAGGGGCGGACTGGCTACACCTTC. Translating it yields CAITGQGRTGYTF.

The chain uses TRBV28 and TRBJ1-1; TRBD1 agrees at 7 bases. The CDR3 covers 15 residues. Unmatched junction bases numbered 10, after V lost 4 bases and J lost 5 bases. Germline V lookup: CDR1 MDHEN, CDR2 SYDVKM. The DNA of the CDR3 is TGTGCCAGCAGTTCCTCAGGGGGTGGGTGGACTGAAGCTTTCTTT. This encodes CASSSSGGGWTEAFF.

This chain connects TRBV6-1 to TRBJ1-5; TRBD1 aligns across 11 bases. Germline V lookup: CDR1 MNHNS, CDR2 SASEGT. There are 16 residues in the CDR3. Unmatched junction bases numbered 14, after V lost 8 bases and J lost 8 bases. CDR3 amino acids: CASGGTGGIMGEPQHF. In DNA form, the CDR3 reads TGTGCCAGCGGAGGGACAGGGGGAATCATGGGAGAGCCCCAGCATTTT.

This clonotype was seen many times. The rearrangement links TRBV12-3 or TRBV12-4 to TRBJ1-1; D might be TRBD1 (5 bases). The CDR3 spans 13 residues. V lost 3 bases, J lost 7 bases, and 12 bases lay in between. DNA for the CDR3: TGTGCCAGCAGTTTGGGGACTTTCGGTGAAGCTTTCTTT. Amino acid sequence: CASSLGTFGEAFF.

This clonotype was found many times. V is TRBV12-3 or TRBV12-4 and J is TRBJ1-5; no clear D. CDR3 length: 15 residues. The V end was cut by 2 bases, the J end by 0 bases, with 8 bases between. DNA for the CDR3: TGTGCCAGCAGTTTATCAGAAGTTAGCAATCAGCCCCAGCATTTT. Translated: CASSLSEVSNQPQHF.

This clonotype was counted many times. V usage is TRBV2 and J usage is TRBJ1-3; D is perhaps TRBD1 (5 bases). There are 14 residues in the CDR3. Trimming pared 6 bases from V and 9 bases from J, leaving 18 bases between. The germline V gene encodes CDR1 SNHLY and CDR2 FYNNEI. The CDR3 is CASSAERAGLTIYF. The CDR3 DNA reads as TGTGCCAGCAGCGCCGAGAGGGCGGGACTCACCATATATTTT.

The chain links TRBV28 to TRBJ2-7; D is possibly TRBD2 (6 bases). V was cut by 7 bases and J by 4 bases, with 11 bases left in between. Germline V gene sequence: CDR1 MDHEN, CDR2 SYDVKM. CDR3 length equals 12 residues. CDR3 region: CASTGGMYEQYF. Here the CDR3 DNA reads TGTGCCAGCACCGGAGGGATGTACGAGCAGTACTTC.

This clonotype was counted many times. V is TRBV12-3 or TRBV12-4 and J is TRBJ2-5; possibly TRBD1 for D (6 bases). Trimming took off 2 bases at V and 4 bases at J, with 11 bases between the two ends. The CDR3 sequence is 14 residues long. This CDR3 reads CASSLFRGTETQYF. The CDR3 DNA reads TGTGCCAGCAGTTTATTCAGGGGAACAGAGACCCAGTACTTC.

This clonotype came up a few times. This chain links TRBV2 with TRBJ2-7; 7 bases are a match to TRBD2. Germline values: CDR1 SNHLY, CDR2 FYNNEI. The CDR3 spans 12 residues. With V trimmed by 11 bases and J by 7 bases, 11 bases remained unmatched. The CDR3 is CAWGGDGLEQYF. The CDR3 DNA follows: TGTGCCTGGGGGGGTGACGGACTGGAGCAGTACTTC.

This clonotype was seen many times. V usage is TRBV4-2 and J usage is TRBJ2-7, with D possibly TRBD2 on 6 matching bases. Germline V CDR1 and CDR2: LGHNA, YNFKEQ. V was shortened by 1 base and J by 5 bases, with 21 bases between the two germline ends. The CDR3 loop spans 17 amino acids. CDR3 in amino acids: CASSQVGTGALLDEQYF. The CDR3 nucleotides read TGTGCCAGCAGCCAAGTTGGCACGGGAGCCCTATTGGACGAGCAGTACTTC.

The CDR3 region has the DNA TGTGCCAGCTCACCAAGGGGGGCTGGGAGCACTGAAGCTTTCTTT. Translation: CASSPRGAGSTEAFF. The rearrangement links TRBV18 to TRBJ1-1; possibly TRBD1 for D (6 bases). V was pared by 2 bases and J by 4 bases, with 14 bases between. The CDR3 is 15 amino acids. Germline V gene sequence: CDR1 KGHSH, CDR2 LQKENI.

This clonotype has a count of ten or more. The CDR3 loop reads CAISKALSGNTIYF. The CDR3 DNA follows: TGTGCCATCTCAAAGGCCCTCTCTGGAAACACCATATATTTT. The chain carries TRBV11-2 and TRBJ1-3; no clear D. The length of the CDR3 is 14 residues. Trimming shortened V by 10 bases and J by 0 bases, and 13 bases separated the two germline ends. From germline, CDR1 is SGHAT and CDR2 FQNNGV.

The chain carries TRBV15 and TRBJ2-5; 10 nucleotides match TRBD1. The germline gives CDR1 LNHNV, CDR2 YYDKDF (reference sequence). The ends lost 4 bases at V and 5 bases at J; junction bases unmatched: 7. The CDR3 sequence is 15 residues long. Written as DNA, the CDR3 is TGTGCCACCAGCAAGGGACAGGGGACAAGTGAGACCCAGTACTTC. Translation: CATSKGQGTSETQYF.

This clonotype was counted between two and nine times. The chain is built from TRBV15 and TRBJ2-2, with 9 bases lining up with TRBD1. CDR1 is LNHNV, CDR2 YYDKDF, per germline (reference sequence). CDR3 size: 14 residues. The V and J ends lost 7 bases and 1 base, in that order; junction bases with no gene match: 1. In nucleotides, the CDR3 is TGTGCCACCAAGGGACAGGGGAACACCGGGGAGCTGTTTTTT. Translation gives CATKGQGNTGELFF. Full variable domain (remainder filled in from reference TRBV15 and TRBJ2-2): DAMVIQNPRYQVTQFGKPVTLSCSQTLNHNVMYWYQQKSSQAPKLLFHYYDKDFNNEADTPDNFQSRRPNTSFCFLDIRSPGLGDTAMYLCATKGQGNTGELFFGEGSRLTVL.

V usage is TRBV28 and J usage is TRBJ2-2, with D maybe TRBD1 (5 bases). CDR1 is MDHEN, CDR2 SYDVKM, per germline. V was shortened by 7 bases and J by 6 bases, with 15 bases between the two germline ends. This CDR3 comprises 14 residues. This CDR3 is CASMSFQGAGELFF. DNA of the CDR3: TGTGCCAGCATGTCCTTTCAGGGTGCCGGGGAGCTGTTTTTT.

The chain uses TRBV11-1 and TRBJ2-5; D is tentatively TRBD1 or TRBD2 (6 bases each). Germline V CDR1 and CDR2: SGHAT, FQDESV (reference sequence). The CDR3 is 15 residues long. Trimming removed 5 bases at V and 5 bases at J, with 18 bases between. This chain's CDR3 is CASSGVGGRWETQYF. CDR3 bases: TGTGCCAGCAGCGGGGTCGGGGGCCGGTGGGAGACCCAGTACTTC. The full variable domain, with the rest looked up from reference TRBV11-1 and TRBJ2-5, is EAEVAQSPRYKITEKSQAVAFWCDPISGHATLYWYRQILGQGPELLVQFQDESVVDDSQLPKDRFSAERLKGVDSTLKIQPAELGDSAMYLCASSGVGGRWETQYFGPGTRLLVL.

The V gene is TRBV30, the J gene TRBJ1-3, with D uncertain. In germline, CDR1 is GTSNPN, CDR2 SVGIG (reference sequence). The CDR3 contains 13 residues. Trimming removed 1 base at V and 4 bases at J, with 8 bases between. The CDR3 loop is CAWSGVPGNTIYF. As DNA, the CDR3 is TGTGCCTGGAGTGGCGTTCCCGGAAACACCATATATTTT.

Points on this clonotype: A much bigger clone sits one base away, suggesting this may be a read error. The chain has TRBV6-5 and TRBJ1-2; TRBD1 might be the D (5 bases). This CDR3 comprises 12 residues. V was pared by 4 bases and J by 5 bases, with 8 bases between. Germline CDR1 MNHEY, CDR2 SVGAGI. The CDR3 DNA reads as TGTGCCAGCAGTTCGGACAAGTATGGCTACACCTTC. This gives the protein CASSSDKYGYTF.

This clonotype was recorded at least ten times. The chain employs TRBV9 and TRBJ2-5; maybe TRBD2 (5 bases). The V gene's germline CDR1 is SGDLS and CDR2 YYNGEE. Trimming took 0 bases from V and 0 from J, leaving 6 bases between them. The CDR3 is made up of 14 amino acids. CDR3 region: CASSVDGNQETQYF. Here the CDR3 DNA reads TGTGCCAGCAGCGTAGACGGGAACCAAGAGACCCAGTACTTC.

This clonotype was picked up many times. The chain recombines TRBV28 with TRBJ2-7, with 12 nucleotides matching TRBD1. V gave up 5 bases and J gave up 4 bases; unmatched junction bases: 3. This CDR3 region has 14 residues. Per germline, CDR1 MDHEN and CDR2 SYDVKM. CDR3: CASSGTGGVYEQYF. The CDR3 DNA reads TGTGCCAGCAGTGGGACAGGGGGCGTATACGAGCAGTACTTC.

This clonotype was observed many times. This chain uses TRBV5-1 with TRBJ1-5, with D possibly matching TRBD1 (6 bases). Trimming removed 0 bases at V and 0 bases at J, with 7 bases between. The CDR3 consists of 15 residues. The germline gives CDR1 SGHRS, CDR2 YFSETQ. Here the CDR3 DNA reads TGCGCCAGCAGCTTGGGGACAGTTAGCAATCAGCCCCAGCATTTT. Its translation is CASSLGTVSNQPQHF.

Many counts were recorded for this clonotype. V is TRBV6-5 and J is TRBJ1-5; TRBD1 might be the D (5 bases). Trimming left V 3 bases short and J 6 bases short, with 9 bases between. Germline CDR1 and CDR2: MNHEY and SVGAGI. The CDR3 has 13 amino acids. CDR3 nucleotide sequence: TGTGCCAGCAGTTATTGGAGGGGTCAGCCCCAGCATTTT. Its protein product is CASSYWRGQPQHF.

This clonotype was picked up many times. The J gene is TRBJ1-5, the V gene TRBV19; D not certain. Germline lookup yields CDR1 LNHDA and CDR2 SQIVND (reference sequence). CDR3 length: 13 amino acids. V shed 9 bases and J shed 0 bases, with 9 bases lying between them. The CDR3 DNA reads as TGTGCCAGCAGGACGGATAGCAATCAGCCCCAGCATTTT. This gives the protein CASRTDSNQPQHF.

This chain links TRBV28 with TRBJ1-5; maybe TRBD1 (5 bases). Trimming took off 5 bases at V and 9 bases at J, with 23 bases between the two ends. This CDR3 is built from 16 residues. Germline CDR1 reads MDHEN; CDR2 reads SYDVKM. In DNA, the CDR3 is TGTGCCAGCAGTCCCTGGACCCTCTACGGCGGGGGGCCCCAGCATTTT. Encoded protein: CASSPWTLYGGGPQHF.

Many counts were recorded for this clonotype. This chain connects TRBV3-1 to TRBJ1-2, with D hard to call. V gave up 4 bases and J gave up 3 bases, with 12 bases separating them. This CDR3 spans 14 amino acids. CDR1 LGHDT and CDR2 YNNKEL come from the germline V gene (reference sequence). Here the CDR3 reads CASSPRPEHYGYTF. The CDR3 region has the DNA TGTGCCAGCAGCCCCCGCCCCGAACACTATGGCTACACCTTC. Full variable domain (rest looked up from reference TRBV3-1 and TRBJ1-2): DTAVSQTPKYLVTQMGNDKSIKCEQNLGHDTMYWYKQDSKKFLKIMFSYNNKELIINETVPNRFSPKSPDKAHLNLHINSLELGDSAVYFCASSPRPEHYGYTFGSGTRLTVV.